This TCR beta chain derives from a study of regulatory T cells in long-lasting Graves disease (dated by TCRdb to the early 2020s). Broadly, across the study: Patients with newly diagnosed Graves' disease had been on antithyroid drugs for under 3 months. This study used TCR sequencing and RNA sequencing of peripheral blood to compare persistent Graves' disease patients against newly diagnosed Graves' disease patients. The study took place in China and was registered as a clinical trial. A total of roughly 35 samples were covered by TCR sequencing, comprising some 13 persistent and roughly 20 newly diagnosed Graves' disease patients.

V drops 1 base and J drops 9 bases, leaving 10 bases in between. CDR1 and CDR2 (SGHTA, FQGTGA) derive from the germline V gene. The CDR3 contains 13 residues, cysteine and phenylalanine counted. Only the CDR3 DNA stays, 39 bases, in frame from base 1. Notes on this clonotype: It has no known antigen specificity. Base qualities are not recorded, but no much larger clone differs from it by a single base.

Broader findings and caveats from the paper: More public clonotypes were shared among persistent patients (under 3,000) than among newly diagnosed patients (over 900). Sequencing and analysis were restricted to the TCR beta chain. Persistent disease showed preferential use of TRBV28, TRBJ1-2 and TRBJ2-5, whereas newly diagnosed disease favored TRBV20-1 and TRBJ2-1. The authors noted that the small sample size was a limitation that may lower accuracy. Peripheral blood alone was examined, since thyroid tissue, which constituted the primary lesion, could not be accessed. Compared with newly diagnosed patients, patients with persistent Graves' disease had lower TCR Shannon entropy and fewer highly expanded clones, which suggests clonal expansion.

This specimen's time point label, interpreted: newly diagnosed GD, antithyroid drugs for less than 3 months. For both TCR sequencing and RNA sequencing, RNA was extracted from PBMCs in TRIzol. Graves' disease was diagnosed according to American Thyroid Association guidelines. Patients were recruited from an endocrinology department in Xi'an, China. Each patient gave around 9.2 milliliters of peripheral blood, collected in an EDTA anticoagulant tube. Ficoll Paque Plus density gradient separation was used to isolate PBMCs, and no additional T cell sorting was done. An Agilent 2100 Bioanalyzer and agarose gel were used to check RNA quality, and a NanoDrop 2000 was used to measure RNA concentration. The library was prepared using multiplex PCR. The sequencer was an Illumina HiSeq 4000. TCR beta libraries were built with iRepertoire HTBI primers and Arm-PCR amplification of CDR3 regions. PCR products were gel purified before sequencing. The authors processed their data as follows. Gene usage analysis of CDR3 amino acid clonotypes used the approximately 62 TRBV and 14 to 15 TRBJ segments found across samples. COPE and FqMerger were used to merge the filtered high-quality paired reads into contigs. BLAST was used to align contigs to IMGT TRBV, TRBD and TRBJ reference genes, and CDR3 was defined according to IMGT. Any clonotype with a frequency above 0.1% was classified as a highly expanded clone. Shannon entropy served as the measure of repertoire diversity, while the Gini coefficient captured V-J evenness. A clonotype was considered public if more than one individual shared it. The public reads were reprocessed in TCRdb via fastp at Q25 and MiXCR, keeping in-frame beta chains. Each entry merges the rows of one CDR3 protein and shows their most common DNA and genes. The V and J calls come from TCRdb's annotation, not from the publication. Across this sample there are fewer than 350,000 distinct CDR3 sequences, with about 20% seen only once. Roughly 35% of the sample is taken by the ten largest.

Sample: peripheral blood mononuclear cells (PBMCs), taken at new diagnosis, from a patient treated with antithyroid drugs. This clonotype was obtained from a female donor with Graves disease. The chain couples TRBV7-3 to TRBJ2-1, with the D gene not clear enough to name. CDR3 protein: CASSLIPQAEQFF. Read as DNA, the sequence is TGTGCCAGCAGCTTAATCCCTCAGGCTGAGCAGTTCTTC. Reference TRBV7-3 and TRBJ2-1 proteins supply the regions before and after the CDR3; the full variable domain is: GAGVSQTPSNKVTEKGKYVELRCDPISGHTALYWYRQSLGQGPEFLIYFQGTGAADDSGLPNDRFFAVRPEGSVSTLKIQRTERGDSAVYLCASSLIPQAEQFFGPGTRLTVL.